The sample holds many counts of the clone carrying this T cell receptor (beta chain). Its cognate antigen is unknown. The germline V gene has CDR1 SGHRS and CDR2 YFSETQ. Trimming took 4 bases from V and 0 from J, leaving 8 bases between them. The CDR3 sequence is 15 residues long. These data come from a study of early T cells in non-severe SARS-CoV-2 infection. The wider study: Unsorted whole-blood RNA was sequenced in bulk, leaving chains unpaired. Findings of the study overall: Missing private and CD4 specificities, VDJdb matching favored anti-spike CD8 responses.

Tagging with unique molecular identifiers was applied to individual cDNA molecules. TCRdb reanalysed the 5' RACE reads using MiXCR and keeps one entry per CDR3 protein. Seen here are some 57,000 distinct CDR3 sequences, about 9.4% observed once, and the top ten hold about 4.4%. The receptor comes from an adult who was a healthcare worker with PCR-confirmed SARS-CoV-2 infection or an uninfected control (not recorded which). This chain joins TRBV5-1 and TRBJ2-6; D uncertain. The sequenced material came from whole blood. The CDR3 is CASSPTDSGANVLTF. CDR3 coding DNA: TGCGCCAGCAGCCCCACAGACTCTGGGGCCAACGTCCTGACTTTC.